The sequence of this T cell receptor beta chain was determined in a study of read filtering for tumor transcriptome and immune sequencing. This clonotype was seen many times. This library used 300 to 500 ng RNA and molecular barcoded adaptors spanning alpha/delta and beta/gamma chains. TCRdb processed the reads anew with MiXCR; each CDR3 protein has one entry. The table includes 35,000 to 55,000 distinct CDR3 sequences, over 9.5% detected once. This CDR3 is built from 11 residues. V was clipped by 6 bases and J by 7 bases, with 5 bases between them. Germline loops: CDR1 KGHDR, CDR2 SFDVKD. Input material: a population of CD138-negative cells sorted from bone marrow. The receptor was derived from a donor at least 40 years old with multiple myeloma. The genes are TRBV24-1 and TRBJ2-2; D remains ambiguous. CDR3 sequence reads: CATSSLGELFF. In DNA form, the CDR3 reads TGTGCCACCAGTTCCCTCGGGGAGCTGTTTTTT.